This TCR beta chain was captured in a study of blood T cell repertoires in COVID-19. The trim removed 1 base at V and 7 bases at J, leaving 9 bases unmatched. The germline V gene encodes CDR1 LGHNA and CDR2 YSLEER. The CDR3 has 15 amino acids. Assay used: immunoSEQ multiplex PCR; TCRdb lists only in-frame clones, some missing. The sample comprises about 89,000 clones, less than 80% of which are singletons, and about 15% rests with the top ten. This TCR was recovered from a woman of 80 years or more with acute or convalescent COVID-19. Sample: peripheral blood. This rearrangement joins TRBV4-3 to TRBJ2-7; 8 positions match TRBD1. DNA for the CDR3: TGCGCCAGCAGCCAAGCAGGGGGCGAGGCGAATGAGCAGTACTTC. Translated, it gives CASSQAGGEANEQYF.